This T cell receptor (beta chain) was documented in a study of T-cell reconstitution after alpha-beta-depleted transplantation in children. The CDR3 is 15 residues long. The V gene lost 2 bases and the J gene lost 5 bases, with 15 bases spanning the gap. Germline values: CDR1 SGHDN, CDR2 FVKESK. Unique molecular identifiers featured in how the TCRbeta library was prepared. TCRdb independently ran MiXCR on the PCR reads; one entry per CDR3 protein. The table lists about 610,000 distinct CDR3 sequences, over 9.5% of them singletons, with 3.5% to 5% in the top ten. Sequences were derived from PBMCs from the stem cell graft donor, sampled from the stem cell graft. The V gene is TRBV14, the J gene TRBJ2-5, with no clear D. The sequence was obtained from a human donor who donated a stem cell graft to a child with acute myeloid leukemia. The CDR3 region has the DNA TGTGCCAGCAGCCAAACCGCGCAACCCCCGGAGACCCAGTACTTC. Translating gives CASSQTAQPPETQYF.